These T cell receptor beta chains were read from a single sample in a study of cytomegalovirus exposure and HLA in healthy donors. Assay: immunoSEQ multiplex PCR; the TCRdb copy retains only in-frame clones and omits some. The table lists about 180,000 clones, about 75% of them singletons. Specimen: PBMCs. These receptors all stem from a female donor in good health and CMV-seronegative. CDR3s leave out the opening cysteine and the closing phenylalanine or tryptophan. The D gene is left open where the match is weak.

TRBV29-1	TRBD2	TRBJ2-1	12	SVLTSGGYNEQF
TRBV6-5	.	TRBJ1-1	12	ASREVLTNTEAF
TRBV5-1	.	TRBJ1-1	10	ASSFRGTEAF
TRBV7-8	TRBD1	TRBJ1-1	16	ASSLAPPRTGGWTEAF
TRBV27	TRBD1	TRBJ1-2	14	ASSSAGTGDRYGYT
TRBV4-2	TRBD1	TRBJ1-3	15	ASSQDGDRGGRNTIY
TRBV7-7	.	TRBJ2-2	13	ASSLEITPRGELF
TRBV10-3	.	TRBJ2-5	12	AISESGAEETQY
TRBV5-6	TRBD1	TRBJ1-2	12	ASSFGQGAGGYT
TRBV7-3	.	TRBJ2-3	12	ASSLSGSTDTQY
TRBV30	TRBD2	TRBJ2-7	13	AWSRSGGYYYEQY
TRBV28	.	TRBJ2-7	12	ASIRGADTYEQY
TRBV2	.	TRBJ2-5	13	ASSTRNTAPETQY
TRBV4-1	TRBD1	TRBJ1-1	15	ASSQDTGQSMNTEAF
TRBV21-1	.	TRBJ2-1	12	ASATGGDHNEQF
TRBV18	TRBD1	TRBJ2-7	12	ASSPRTGGYEQY
TRBV2	.	TRBJ2-7	10	ASSGDSYEQY
TRBV7-2	TRBD1	TRBJ1-1	11	ASNNRGFTEAF